A single sample gave rise to the 10 T cell receptor beta chains below, sequenced in a study of regulatory T cells in long-lasting Graves disease. Regarding time point: persistent/refractory GD, antithyroid drugs over 5 years with positive TRAb. RNA from PBMCs was the source of the TCR library. Researchers made TCR beta libraries by using iRepertoire HTBI primers and running Arm-PCR on CDR3 regions. TCRdb re-derived calls from the multiplex PCR reads in MiXCR, one entry per CDR3 protein. This sample has about 400,000 distinct CDR3 sequences, with roughly 20% found just once. Material: peripheral blood mononuclear cells (PBMCs), obtained when the disease was refractory, from a patient treated with antithyroid drugs. The origin of the receptors is a female donor with Graves disease.

The chain employs TRBV12-3 or TRBV12-4 and TRBJ2-1; 8 nucleotides agree with TRBD1. The V gene end was trimmed by 3 bases and the J gene end by 7 bases; junction bases not matched to a gene: 5. This CDR3 contains 14 residues. In nucleotides, the CDR3 is TGTGCCAGCAGTTTGCAGGGGGCCTTGAATGAGCAGTTCTTC. Its protein product is CASSLQGALNEQFF.

The chain combines TRBV7-9 with TRBJ2-2, with D uncertain. CDR3 size: 12 residues. Germline lookup yields CDR1 SEHNR and CDR2 FQNEAQ (reference sequence). V was clipped by 3 bases and J by 7 bases, with 6 bases between them. The CDR3 loop reads CASSFKVGELFF. The DNA for the CDR3 is TGTGCCAGCAGCTTTAAAGTCGGGGAGCTGTTTTTT.

The chain has TRBV7-9 and TRBJ1-1; D uncertain. The CDR3 contains 16 residues. Trimming took off 1 base at V and 0 bases at J, with 12 bases between the two ends. Germline V lookup: CDR1 SEHNR, CDR2 FQNEAQ (reference sequence). CDR3 sequence (DNA): TGTGCCAGCAGCTTAGGGTTTCGGGAGGTGAACACTGAAGCTTTCTTT. Translated: CASSLGFREVNTEAFF.

There are many counts of this clonotype. The V and J genes are TRBV10-3 and TRBJ2-5, with 8 bases matching TRBD1. This CDR3 has 15 residues. The germline V gene has CDR1 ENHRY and CDR2 SYGVKD. V lost 2 bases to trimming and J lost 5 bases; unmatched junction nucleotides: 7. The CDR3 loop is CAISEGTGSVETQYF. The CDR3 coding sequence is TGTGCCATCAGTGAGGGGACAGGTAGTGTGGAGACCCAGTACTTC.

In DNA, the CDR3 is TGTGCCAGCAGGACCCAGCGGGAGGTCGCAGATACGCAGTATTTT. It codes for CASRTQREVADTQYF. This chain links TRBV12-3 or TRBV12-4 with TRBJ2-3, with 9 bases that match TRBD2. Trimming cost V 6 bases and J 4 bases; bases outside gene matches: 8. This CDR3 region has 15 residues.

The chain carries TRBV27 and TRBJ1-6; 7 bases map to TRBD1. J lost 8 bases, V lost 2 bases, and 3 bases had no gene match. Germline CDR1 reads MNHEY; CDR2 reads SMNVEV (reference sequence). This CDR3 spans 14 amino acids. CDR3 in amino acids: CASSLTQGYSPLHF. For the CDR3, the DNA is TGTGCCAGCAGTTTAACACAGGGGTATTCACCCCTCCACTTT.

This clonotype was recorded a few times. A much larger clone lies a single base off, so this may be a read error. V is TRBV27 and J is TRBJ2-7, with a possible D match to TRBD1 (5 bases). Germline loops: CDR1 MNHEY, CDR2 SMNVEV (reference sequence). The CDR3 extends over 16 amino acids. This CDR3 reads CASSLDSSSISYERYF. The CDR3 DNA is TGTGCCAGCAGTTTAGACAGCTCTTCCATCTCCTACGAGCGGTACTTC.

This clonotype was observed a few times. V usage is TRBV9 and J usage is TRBJ2-2; 8 nucleotides match TRBD1. The V gene's germline CDR1 is SGDLS and CDR2 YYNGEE. With V trimmed by 2 bases and J by 0 bases, 0 bases remained unmatched. This CDR3 region has 15 residues. CDR3 bases: TGTGCCAGCAGCGTGACAGGGGCGAACACCGGGGAGCTGTTTTTT. As protein: CASSVTGANTGELFF. Full variable domain (remainder filled in from reference TRBV9 and TRBJ2-2): DSGVTQTPKHLITATGQRVTLRCSPRSGDLSVYWYQQSLDQGLQFLIQYYNGEERAKGNILERFSAQQFPDLHSELNLSSLELGDSALYFCASSVTGANTGELFFGEGSRLTVL.

The table lists this clonotype with many counts. This chain links TRBV7-8 with TRBJ2-5; maybe TRBD2 (7 bases). This CDR3 contains 12 residues. V lost 11 bases to trimming and J lost 4 bases, with 14 bases between them. Germline CDR1 reads SGHVS; CDR2 reads FQNEAQ. CDR3 residues: CAVGGGRETQYF. The CDR3 nucleotides are TGTGCCGTCGGGGGCGGGAGAGAGACCCAGTACTTC.

A few counts support this clonotype. The rearrangement uses TRBV20-1 and TRBJ2-7; perhaps TRBD1 as D (6 bases). The germline V and J ends were trimmed by 0 bases and 2 bases, with 14 bases remaining between them. This CDR3 has 15 residues. Germline V lookup: CDR1 DFQATT, CDR2 SNEGSKA (reference sequence). The CDR3 DNA reads as TGCAGTGCTAGAGAGGTTACAGGGAATACCTACGAGCAGTACTTC. Translating it yields CSAREVTGNTYEQYF.